Listed below are T cell receptor beta chains from one sample, sequenced in a study. TCRdb reprocessed the reads with MiXCR, giving one entry per CDR3 protein. Altogether a few thousand distinct CDR3 sequences are present, approximately 8% being singletons, with the ten largest covering roughly 10%. Material: CD4+ T cells from synovial fluid. All receptors come from a human donor with rheumatoid arthritis. The CDR3 runs from the conserved cysteine through the conserved F or W. Fields, in order: V gene, clone size, J gene, D gene, CDR3 protein, CDR3 DNA. A D gene is named only where the DNA matches it firmly. Some rows mark clone size as missing; the rest say once, few, many or name a class of expanded clone.

v_call: TRBV19; clone_size: medium-sized; j_call: TRBJ2-2; d_call: .; cdr3_aa: CASSNYRDPGELFF; cdr3_nt: TGTGCCAGTAGCAACTACAGGGACCCCGGGGAGCTGTTTTTT
v_call: TRBV5-1; clone_size: many; j_call: TRBJ2-2; d_call: .; cdr3_aa: CASSSGITGELFF; cdr3_nt: TGCGCCAGCAGCTCGGGGATCACCGGGGAGCTGTTTTTT
v_call: TRBV6-6; clone_size: medium-sized; j_call: TRBJ1-1; d_call: .; cdr3_aa: CASSYGRSSTEAFF; cdr3_nt: TGTGCCAGCAGTTACGGCAGATCGAGCACTGAAGCTTTCTTT
v_call: TRBV12-3/TRBV12-4; clone_size: .; j_call: TRBJ1-1; d_call: .; cdr3_aa: CASSRGTEAFF; cdr3_nt: TGTGCCAGCAGTCGCGGGACAGAAGCTTTCTTT
v_call: TRBV19; clone_size: medium-sized; j_call: TRBJ2-7; d_call: TRBD2; cdr3_aa: CASSIYGGRDYEQYF; cdr3_nt: TGTGCCAGTAGTATATACGGCGGGAGAGACTACGAGCAGTACTTC
v_call: TRBV18; clone_size: many; j_call: TRBJ2-7; d_call: TRBD2; cdr3_aa: CASSPTSGLVF; cdr3_nt: TGTGCCAGCTCCCCTACTAGCGGGCTCGTCTTC
v_call: TRBV12-3/TRBV12-4; clone_size: few; j_call: TRBJ2-6; d_call: .; cdr3_aa: CASSKGLLGANVLTF; cdr3_nt: TGTGCCAGCAGCAAGGGTCTCTTGGGGGCCAACGTCCTGACTTTC
v_call: TRBV7-2; clone_size: many; j_call: TRBJ2-1; d_call: .; cdr3_aa: CASSLGAFSYNEQFF; cdr3_nt: TGTGCCAGCAGTCTAGGGGCATTCTCCTACAATGAGCAGTTCTTC
v_call: TRBV28; clone_size: .; j_call: TRBJ1-5; d_call: .; cdr3_aa: CASSLGPGNQPQHF; cdr3_nt: TGTGCCAGCAGTCTTGGGCCGGGCAATCAGCCCCAGCATTTT
v_call: TRBV25-1; clone_size: medium-sized; j_call: TRBJ1-2; d_call: .; cdr3_aa: CATRLGGGYTF; cdr3_nt: TGTGCCACCCGGCTGGGAGGTGGCTACACCTTC
v_call: TRBV5-1; clone_size: many; j_call: TRBJ1-1; d_call: .; cdr3_aa: CASSYTETGVNTEAFF; cdr3_nt: TGCGCCAGCAGCTACACCGAGACAGGAGTGAACACTGAAGCTTTCTTT
v_call: TRBV7-3; clone_size: many; j_call: TRBJ1-1; d_call: .; cdr3_aa: CASSLSSDGEAFF; cdr3_nt: TGTGCCAGCAGCTTATCCTCGGACGGTGAAGCTTTCTTT
v_call: TRBV27; clone_size: .; j_call: TRBJ2-7; d_call: .; cdr3_aa: CATARRSSYEQYF; cdr3_nt: TGTGCCACCGCGAGACGTAGCTCCTACGAGCAGTACTTC
v_call: TRBV11-2; clone_size: medium-sized; j_call: TRBJ2-1; d_call: .; cdr3_aa: CASSPLGRSSYNEQFF; cdr3_nt: TGTGCCAGCAGCCCCCTCGGACGGAGCTCCTACAATGAGCAGTTCTTC
v_call: TRBV18; clone_size: many; j_call: TRBJ2-7; d_call: TRBD1; cdr3_aa: CASSWTGVSYEQYF; cdr3_nt: TGTGCCAGCTCATGGACAGGGGTTTCCTACGAGCAGTACTTC
v_call: TRBV29-1; clone_size: many; j_call: TRBJ2-7; d_call: TRBD1; cdr3_aa: CSARDSSVHEQYF; cdr3_nt: TGCAGCGCCAGGGACAGCTCGGTCCACGAGCAGTACTTC
v_call: TRBV25-1; clone_size: medium-sized; j_call: TRBJ2-2; d_call: .; cdr3_aa: CASSANPATRAGELFF; cdr3_nt: TGTGCCAGCAGTGCCAACCCAGCGACGAGAGCCGGGGAGCTGTTTTTT
v_call: TRBV3-1; clone_size: medium-sized; j_call: TRBJ1-5; d_call: TRBD1; cdr3_aa: CASSQFSRTGSNQPQHF; cdr3_nt: TGTGCCAGCAGCCAATTCTCCAGGACAGGAAGCAATCAGCCCCAGCATTTT
v_call: TRBV4-1; clone_size: medium-sized; j_call: TRBJ2-1; d_call: TRBD2; cdr3_aa: CASSKVEGLAGDGEQFF; cdr3_nt: TGCGCCAGCAGCAAGGTCGAGGGACTAGCGGGAGACGGTGAGCAGTTCTTC
v_call: TRBV7-8; clone_size: medium-sized; j_call: TRBJ2-7; d_call: TRBD1; cdr3_aa: CASSLATGVGVYEQYF; cdr3_nt: TGTGCCAGCAGCTTAGCGACAGGGGTCGGGGTCTACGAGCAGTACTTC
v_call: TRBV3-1; clone_size: medium-sized; j_call: TRBJ2-2; d_call: TRBD2; cdr3_aa: CASSRGGRQNTGELFF; cdr3_nt: TGTGCCAGCAGCCGGGGGGGTAGGCAGAACACCGGGGAGCTGTTTTTT
v_call: TRBV20-1; clone_size: many; j_call: TRBJ1-3; d_call: .; cdr3_aa: CSARDSTGSGNTIYF; cdr3_nt: TGCAGTGCTAGAGATAGTACCGGCTCTGGAAACACCATATATTTT
v_call: TRBV29-1; clone_size: medium-sized; j_call: TRBJ1-1; d_call: .; cdr3_aa: CSVEVQQNTEAFF; cdr3_nt: TGCAGCGTTGAAGTACAGCAAAACACTGAAGCTTTCTTT
v_call: TRBV6-6; clone_size: medium-sized; j_call: TRBJ1-3; d_call: .; cdr3_aa: CASSYGREAGNTIYF; cdr3_nt: TGTGCCAGCAGTTACGGGAGGGAGGCTGGAAACACCATATATTTT
v_call: TRBV18; clone_size: .; j_call: TRBJ1-6; d_call: .; cdr3_aa: CASSPGRDNSPLHF; cdr3_nt: TGTGCCAGCTCACCAGGACGGGATAATTCACCCCTCCACTTT
v_call: TRBV20-1; clone_size: medium-sized; j_call: TRBJ2-1; d_call: TRBD2; cdr3_aa: CSAPLAGGSDYNEQFF; cdr3_nt: TGCAGTGCCCCACTAGCGGGAGGTTCCGACTACAATGAGCAGTTCTTC
v_call: TRBV29-1; clone_size: many; j_call: TRBJ2-1; d_call: .; cdr3_aa: CSVEDTSTKYNEQFF; cdr3_nt: TGCAGCGTTGAAGATACTAGTACCAAATACAATGAGCAGTTCTTC
v_call: TRBV20-1; clone_size: .; j_call: TRBJ1-5; d_call: .; cdr3_aa: CSARVPGPNQPQHF; cdr3_nt: TGCAGTGCTAGAGTACCGGGACCCAATCAGCCCCAGCATTTT
v_call: TRBV28; clone_size: .; j_call: TRBJ1-2; d_call: .; cdr3_aa: CASSLFGDGYTF; cdr3_nt: TGTGCCAGCAGTTTGTTCGGGGATGGCTACACCTTC
v_call: TRBV7-8; clone_size: .; j_call: TRBJ2-3; d_call: .; cdr3_aa: CASSTDYTQYF; cdr3_nt: TGTGCCAGCAGCACCGATTATACGCAGTATTTT
v_call: TRBV5-4; clone_size: many; j_call: TRBJ2-7; d_call: .; cdr3_aa: CASSYGGPFNEQYF; cdr3_nt: TGTGCCAGCAGCTACGGAGGTCCCTTCAACGAGCAGTACTTC
v_call: TRBV28; clone_size: medium-sized; j_call: TRBJ1-6; d_call: .; cdr3_aa: CASSLPAGPLHF; cdr3_nt: TGTGCCAGCAGTTTACCGGCAGGGCCCCTCCACTTT
v_call: TRBV3-1; clone_size: few; j_call: TRBJ2-4; d_call: .; cdr3_aa: CASSLPYGAKNIQYF; cdr3_nt: TGTGCCAGCAGCCTCCCATACGGGGCCAAAAACATTCAGTACTTC
v_call: TRBV30; clone_size: many; j_call: TRBJ2-7; d_call: .; cdr3_aa: CAWSKGPAPEQYF; cdr3_nt: TGTGCCTGGAGTAAGGGACCCGCACCTGAGCAGTACTTC
v_call: TRBV19; clone_size: medium-sized; j_call: TRBJ1-1; d_call: .; cdr3_aa: CASKTEYTEAFF; cdr3_nt: TGTGCCAGTAAAACAGAATACACTGAAGCTTTCTTT
v_call: TRBV6-4; clone_size: .; j_call: TRBJ2-2; d_call: .; cdr3_aa: CASSQQRANTGELFF; cdr3_nt: TGTGCCAGCAGTCAGCAAAGGGCTAACACCGGGGAGCTGTTTTTT
v_call: TRBV15; clone_size: few; j_call: TRBJ2-1; d_call: TRBD2; cdr3_aa: CATSRDLAGAGREQFF; cdr3_nt: TGTGCCACCAGCAGAGACTTAGCGGGAGCTGGCCGTGAGCAGTTCTTC
v_call: TRBV7-2; clone_size: medium-sized; j_call: TRBJ1-5; d_call: .; cdr3_aa: CASSLYRNRPQHF; cdr3_nt: TGTGCCAGCAGCTTATACAGAAATCGGCCCCAGCATTTT
v_call: TRBV3-1; clone_size: many; j_call: TRBJ2-3; d_call: TRBD2; cdr3_aa: CASSLSGTVTDTQYF; cdr3_nt: TGTGCCAGCAGCCTTAGCGGGACCGTCACAGATACGCAGTATTTT
v_call: TRBV10-3; clone_size: medium-sized; j_call: TRBJ2-2; d_call: TRBD2; cdr3_aa: CAINREELAGELFF; cdr3_nt: TGTGCCATCAACCGGGAGGAACTTGCCGGGGAGCTGTTTTTT
v_call: TRBV19; clone_size: few; j_call: TRBJ2-2; d_call: .; cdr3_aa: CASSSLMNGELFF; cdr3_nt: TGTGCCAGTAGTTCCCTTATGAACGGGGAGCTGTTTTTT
v_call: TRBV7-3; clone_size: medium-sized; j_call: TRBJ2-3; d_call: .; cdr3_aa: CASSLTLGEKDTQYF; cdr3_nt: TGTGCCAGCAGCTTAACGTTGGGAGAGAAAGATACGCAGTATTTT
v_call: TRBV20-1; clone_size: medium-sized; j_call: TRBJ2-1; d_call: TRBD2; cdr3_aa: CSARDRASGRSYEQFF; cdr3_nt: TGCAGTGCTAGAGATCGTGCCAGCGGGAGGTCTTATGAGCAGTTCTTC
v_call: TRBV24-1; clone_size: many; j_call: TRBJ1-5; d_call: .; cdr3_aa: CATSDSTGSGAFNQPQHF; cdr3_nt: TGTGCCACCAGTGATTCCACAGGGAGTGGGGCTTTCAATCAGCCCCAGCATTTT
v_call: TRBV6-1; clone_size: large; j_call: TRBJ1-1; d_call: .; cdr3_aa: CASKETLGSEAFF; cdr3_nt: TGTGCCAGCAAGGAGACCCTGGGGAGTGAAGCTTTCTTT
v_call: TRBV15; clone_size: many; j_call: TRBJ2-7; d_call: TRBD1; cdr3_aa: CATSRGQGSYEQYF; cdr3_nt: TGTGCCACCAGCAGAGGACAGGGAAGCTACGAGCAGTACTTC
v_call: TRBV21-1; clone_size: many; j_call: TRBJ2-4; d_call: .; cdr3_aa: CASNPRGWTSGLRAKNIQYF; cdr3_nt: TGTGCCAGCAACCCTCGCGGCTGGACTAGCGGGCTTAGGGCCAAAAACATTCAGTACTTC
v_call: TRBV15; clone_size: many; j_call: TRBJ2-5; d_call: .; cdr3_aa: CATSRDPSTGTQYF; cdr3_nt: TGTGCCACCAGCAGGGACCCCTCAACCGGGACCCAGTACTTC
v_call: TRBV28; clone_size: .; j_call: TRBJ2-7; d_call: TRBD2; cdr3_aa: CASSLSGGFGYEQYF; cdr3_nt: TGTGCCAGCAGTTTGTCCGGGGGGTTCGGCTACGAGCAGTACTTC
v_call: TRBV28; clone_size: medium-sized; j_call: TRBJ2-3; d_call: .; cdr3_aa: CASSFKGADTQYF; cdr3_nt: TGTGCCAGCAGTTTTAAGGGCGCAGATACGCAGTATTTT
v_call: TRBV5-4; clone_size: few; j_call: TRBJ1-4; d_call: TRBD1; cdr3_aa: CASSFRTGGREKLFF; cdr3_nt: TGTGCCAGCAGCTTTCGGACAGGGGGGCGAGAAAAACTGTTTTTT
v_call: TRBV7-9; clone_size: .; j_call: TRBJ1-4; d_call: .; cdr3_aa: CASSFPQEDEKLFF; cdr3_nt: TGTGCCAGCAGCTTCCCTCAGGAGGATGAAAAACTGTTTTTT
v_call: TRBV11-2; clone_size: many; j_call: TRBJ1-2; d_call: .; cdr3_aa: CASSLEGSFYGYTF; cdr3_nt: TGTGCCAGCAGCTTAGAGGGGTCGTTCTATGGCTACACCTTC